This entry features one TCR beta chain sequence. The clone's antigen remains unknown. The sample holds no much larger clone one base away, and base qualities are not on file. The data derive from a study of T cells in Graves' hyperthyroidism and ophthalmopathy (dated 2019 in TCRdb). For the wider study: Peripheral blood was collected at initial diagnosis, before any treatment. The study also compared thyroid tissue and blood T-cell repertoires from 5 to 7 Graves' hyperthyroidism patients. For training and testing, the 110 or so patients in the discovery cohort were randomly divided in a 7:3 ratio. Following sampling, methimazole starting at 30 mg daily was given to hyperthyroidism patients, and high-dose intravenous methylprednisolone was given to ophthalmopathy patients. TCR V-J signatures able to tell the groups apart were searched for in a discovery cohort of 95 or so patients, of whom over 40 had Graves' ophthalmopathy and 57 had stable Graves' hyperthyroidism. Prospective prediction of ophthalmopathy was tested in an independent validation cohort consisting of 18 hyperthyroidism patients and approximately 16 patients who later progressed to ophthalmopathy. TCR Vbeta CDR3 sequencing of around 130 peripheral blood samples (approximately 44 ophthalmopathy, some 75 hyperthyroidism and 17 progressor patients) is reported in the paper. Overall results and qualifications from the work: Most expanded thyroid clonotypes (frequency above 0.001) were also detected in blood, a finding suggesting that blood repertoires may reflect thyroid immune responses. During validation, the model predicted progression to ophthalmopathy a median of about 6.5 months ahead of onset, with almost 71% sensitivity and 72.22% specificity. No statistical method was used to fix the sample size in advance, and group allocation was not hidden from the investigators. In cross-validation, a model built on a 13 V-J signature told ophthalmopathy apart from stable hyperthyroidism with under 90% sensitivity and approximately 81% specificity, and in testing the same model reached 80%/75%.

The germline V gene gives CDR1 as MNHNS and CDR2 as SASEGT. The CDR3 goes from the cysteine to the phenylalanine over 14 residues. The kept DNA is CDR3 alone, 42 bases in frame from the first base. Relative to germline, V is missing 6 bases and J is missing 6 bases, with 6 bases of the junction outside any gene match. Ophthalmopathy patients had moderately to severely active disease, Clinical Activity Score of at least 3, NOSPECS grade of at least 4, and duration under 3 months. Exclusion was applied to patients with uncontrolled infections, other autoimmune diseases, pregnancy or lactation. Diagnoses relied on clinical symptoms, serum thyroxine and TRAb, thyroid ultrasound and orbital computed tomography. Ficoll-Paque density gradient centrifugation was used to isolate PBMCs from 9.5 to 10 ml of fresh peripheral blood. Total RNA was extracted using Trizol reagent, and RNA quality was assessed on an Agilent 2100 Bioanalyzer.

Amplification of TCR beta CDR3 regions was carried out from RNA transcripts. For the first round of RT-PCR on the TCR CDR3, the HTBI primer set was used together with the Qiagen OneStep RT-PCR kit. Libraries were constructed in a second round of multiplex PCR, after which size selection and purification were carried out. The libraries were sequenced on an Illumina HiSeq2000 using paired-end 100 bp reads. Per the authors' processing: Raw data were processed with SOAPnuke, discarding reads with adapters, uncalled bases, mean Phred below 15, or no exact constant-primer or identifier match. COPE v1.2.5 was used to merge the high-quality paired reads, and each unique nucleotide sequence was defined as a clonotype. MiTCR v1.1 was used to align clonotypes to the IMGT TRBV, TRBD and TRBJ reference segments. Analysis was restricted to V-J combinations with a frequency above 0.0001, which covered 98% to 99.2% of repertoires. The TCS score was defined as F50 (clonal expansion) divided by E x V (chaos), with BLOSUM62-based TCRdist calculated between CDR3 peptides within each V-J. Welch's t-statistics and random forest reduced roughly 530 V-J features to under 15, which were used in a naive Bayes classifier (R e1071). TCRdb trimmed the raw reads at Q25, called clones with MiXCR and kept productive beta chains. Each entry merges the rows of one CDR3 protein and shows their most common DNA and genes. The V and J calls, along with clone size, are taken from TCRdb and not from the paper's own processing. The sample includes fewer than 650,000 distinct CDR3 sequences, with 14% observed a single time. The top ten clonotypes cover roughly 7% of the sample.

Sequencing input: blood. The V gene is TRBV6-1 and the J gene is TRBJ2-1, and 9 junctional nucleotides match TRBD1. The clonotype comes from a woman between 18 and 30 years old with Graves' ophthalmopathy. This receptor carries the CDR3 CASRRDREGNEQFF. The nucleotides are TGTGCCAGCAGGCGGGACAGGGAAGGCAATGAGCAGTTCTTC.